This entry describes one T cell receptor beta chain. Its specificity is not known. CDR3 and TCR beta VDJ profiling relied on a genomic DNA template. TCRdb reanalysed the reads using MiXCR and keeps one entry per CDR3 protein. The sample has a few hundred thousand distinct CDR3 sequences; 60% to 80% are singletons. This record comes from a study of CD8+CD57+ T cells in acquired aplastic anemia. Study-wide background: Sorted cells (CD4+ and CD8+) yielded DNA amounts that averaged approximately 2.9 ug. Study-level findings and limits: Some 27 CD8+ CDR3 sequences were shared between patients and controls. Between the patient and control groups, CD8+ Simpson's diversity did not differ significantly.

After removal of 2 bases from V and 6 bases from J, the junction contained 6 bases not matched to a gene. There are 16 residues in the CDR3. The germline V gene encodes CDR1 MNHNS and CDR2 SASEGT. This clonotype was sampled from a human donor in good health, serving as a control. The specimen sequenced was sorted CD4+, CD8+, or CD8+CD57+ T cells (not recorded which) from PBMCs. V is TRBV6-1 and J is TRBJ2-1; the match to TRBD2 covers 11 bases. This CDR3 reads CASSETPGTSGNEQFF. CDR3 nucleotide sequence: TGTGCCAGCAGTGAAACTCCCGGGACTAGCGGCAATGAGCAGTTCTTC.